This is a list of T cell receptor beta chains from one sample in a study of control samples from healthy donors and cancer patients. Repertoires were generated with immunoSEQ multiplex PCR, while TCRdb's copy carries only in-frame clones and drops some. The sample carries around 80,000 clones, about 88% recorded once. The sample comprised blood. Source of these receptors: a woman between 50 and 59 years old in good health. Each CDR3 is given with its conserved first and last residue. The D gene is left open where the match is weak. Clone size is shown for a subset of rows, as once, few, many or a class of expanded clone.

CDR3: CASSVGPKVNTEAFF
DNA: TGTGCCAGCAGCGTAGGTCCTAAAGTGAACACTGAAGCTTTCTTT
V: TRBV9
size: -
J: TRBJ1-1
D: -

CDR3: CASSLAPGGYQPQHF
DNA: TGTGCCAGCAGTTTGGCACCAGGGGGCTATCAGCCCCAGCATTTT
V: TRBV27
size: once
J: TRBJ1-5
D: TRBD1

CDR3: CAWVGQPNTEAFF
DNA: TGTGCCTGGGTGGGACAGCCGAACACTGAAGCTTTCTTT
V: TRBV30
size: -
J: TRBJ1-1
D: TRBD1

CDR3: CASSPYYNEQFF
DNA: TGTGCCAGCAGCCCATATTACAATGAGCAGTTCTTC
V: TRBV7-2
size: -
J: TRBJ2-1
D: -

CDR3: CARAPGTVRDTEAFF
DNA: TGTGCCAGAGCTCCCGGGACAGTTAGGGACACTGAAGCTTTCTTT
V: TRBV14
size: -
J: TRBJ1-1
D: TRBD1

CDR3: CASSRDGSYGYTF
DNA: TGTGCCAGCAGTAGAGATGGGAGCTATGGCTACACCTTC
V: TRBV6-2/TRBV6-3
size: -
J: TRBJ1-2
D: -

CDR3: CASSDRQGRFGGELFF
DNA: TGTGCCAGCAGTGACCGACAGGGGCGGTTTGGCGGGGAGCTGTTTTTT
V: TRBV6-1
size: -
J: TRBJ2-2
D: TRBD1

CDR3: CASSLSKGLTDTQYF
DNA: TGCGCCAGCAGCTTGTCTAAGGGGCTTACAGATACGCAGTATTTT
V: TRBV5-1
size: -
J: TRBJ2-3
D: -

CDR3: CASSPSAGGPNEQFF
DNA: TGTGCCAGCAGCCCCTCCGCGGGGGGGCCCAATGAGCAGTTCTTC
V: TRBV3-1/TRBV3-2
size: -
J: TRBJ2-1
D: TRBD2

CDR3: CASSYGLGPRETQYF
DNA: TGTGCCAGCAGCTACGGACTTGGACCCCGAGAGACCCAGTACTTC
V: TRBV6-5
size: -
J: TRBJ2-5
D: -